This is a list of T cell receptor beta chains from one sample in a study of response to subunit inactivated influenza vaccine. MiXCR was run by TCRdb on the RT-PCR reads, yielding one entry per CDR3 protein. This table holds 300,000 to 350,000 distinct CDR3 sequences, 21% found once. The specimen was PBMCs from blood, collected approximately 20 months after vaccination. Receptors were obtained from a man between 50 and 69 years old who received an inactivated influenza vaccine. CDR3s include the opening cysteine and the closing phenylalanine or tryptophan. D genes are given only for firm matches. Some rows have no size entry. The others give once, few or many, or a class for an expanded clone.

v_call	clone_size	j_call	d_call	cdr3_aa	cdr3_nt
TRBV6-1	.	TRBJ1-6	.	CASAGGSNNSPLHF	TGTGCCAGTGCCGGGGGATCTAATAATTCACCCCTCCACTTT
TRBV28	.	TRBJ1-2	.	CASSFGQNGYTF	TGTGCCAGCAGTTTCGGTCAGAATGGCTACACCTTC
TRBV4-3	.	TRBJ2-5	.	CASSQGSLQETQYF	TGCGCCAGCAGCCAAGGGAGTTTGCAAGAGACCCAGTACTTC
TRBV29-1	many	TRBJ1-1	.	CSGLSGTEAFF	TGCAGCGGGCTATCTGGCACTGAAGCTTTCTTT
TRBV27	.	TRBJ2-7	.	CASPSETYEQYF	TGTGCCAGCCCCTCTGAAACCTACGAGCAGTACTTC
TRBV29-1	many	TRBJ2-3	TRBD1	CSVEWGRTGVVDTQYF	TGCAGCGTTGAATGGGGGCGGACAGGGGTTGTAGATACGCAGTATTTT
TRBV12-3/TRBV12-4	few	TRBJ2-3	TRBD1	CASSLRQGTPSGTQYF	TGTGCCAGCAGTTTACGACAGGGCACCCCCTCGGGTACGCAGTATTTT
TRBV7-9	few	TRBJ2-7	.	CASSLGVYEQYF	TGTGCCAGCAGCTTAGGGGTCTACGAGCAGTACTTC
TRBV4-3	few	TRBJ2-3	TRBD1	CASSQETGMWTDTQYF	TGCGCCAGCAGCCAAGAGACAGGGATGTGGACAGATACGCAGTATTTT
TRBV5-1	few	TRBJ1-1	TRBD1	CASSWGQPTTEAFF	TGCGCCAGCAGCTGGGGACAGCCGACCACTGAAGCTTTCTTT
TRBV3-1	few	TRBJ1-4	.	CASSSELHSGEKLFF	TGTGCCAGCAGCTCAGAACTACACTCGGGTGAAAAACTGTTTTTT
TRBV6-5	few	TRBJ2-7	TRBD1	CASSAGGDYEQYF	TGTGCCAGCAGCGCAGGGGGCGACTACGAGCAGTACTTC
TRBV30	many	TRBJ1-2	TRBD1	CAWLGQGKSNYGYTF	TGTGCCTGGTTGGGACAGGGGAAATCAAACTATGGCTACACCTTC
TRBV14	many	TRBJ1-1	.	CASSQGQGLSAFF	TGTGCCAGCAGCCAAGGGCAGGGCCTCTCAGCTTTCTTT
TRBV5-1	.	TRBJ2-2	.	CASSLDSTTGELFF	TGCGCCAGCAGCTTGGACTCGACCACCGGGGAGCTGTTTTTT
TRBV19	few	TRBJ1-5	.	CASTPVGRFNQPQHF	TGTGCCAGTACCCCGGTCGGGCGGTTCAATCAGCCCCAGCATTTT
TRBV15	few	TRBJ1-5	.	CATSKTVNQPQHF	TGTGCCACCAGCAAGACAGTCAATCAGCCCCAGCATTTT
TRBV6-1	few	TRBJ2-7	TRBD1	CASTTDRGTYEQYF	TGTGCCAGCACTACCGACAGGGGTACCTACGAGCAGTACTTC
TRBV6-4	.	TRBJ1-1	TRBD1	CASSDSKQGGTEAFF	TGTGCCAGCAGTGACTCGAAACAGGGGGGCACTGAAGCTTTCTTT
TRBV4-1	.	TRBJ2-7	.	CASSQAGISPYEQYF	TGCGCCAGCAGCCAAGCAGGGATCTCCCCCTACGAGCAGTACTTC
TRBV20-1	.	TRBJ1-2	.	CSAREDSYCF	TGCAGTGCTAGAGAGGACAGCTATTGCTTC
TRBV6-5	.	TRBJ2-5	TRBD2	CASSYPPASGGETQYF	TGTGCCAGCAGTTACCCCCCGGCTAGCGGGGGAGAGACCCAGTACTTC
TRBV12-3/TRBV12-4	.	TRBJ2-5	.	CASSWAGPKRTQYF	TGTGCCAGCAGTTGGGCCGGACCAAAGAGGACCCAGTACTTC
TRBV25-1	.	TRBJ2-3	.	CASSEYRASTDTQYF	TGTGCCAGCAGTGAATATCGGGCTAGCACAGATACGCAGTATTTT
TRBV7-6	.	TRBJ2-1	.	CASSLGETLMWDEQFF	TGTGCCAGCAGCTTAGGGGAGACATTAATGTGGGATGAGCAGTTCTTC
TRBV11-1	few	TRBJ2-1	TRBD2	CASSFTGLAGGLEYNEQFF	TGTGCCAGCAGCTTCACCGGACTAGCGGGAGGCCTAGAGTACAATGAGCAGTTCTTC
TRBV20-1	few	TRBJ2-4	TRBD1	CSAEQGVAKNIQYF	TGCAGTGCAGAGCAGGGGGTCGCCAAAAACATTCAGTACTTC
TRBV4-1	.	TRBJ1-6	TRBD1	CASSQVSGGNSPLHF	TGCGCCAGCAGCCAAGTCTCAGGGGGCAATTCACCCCTCCACTTT
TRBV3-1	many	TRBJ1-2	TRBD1	CASSQTGTGDNYGYTF	TGTGCCAGCAGCCAAACCGGGACAGGGGACAACTATGGCTACACCTTC
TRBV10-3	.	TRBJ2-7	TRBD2	CAIRRTSGRGGSYEQYF	TGTGCCATCAGGCGGACTAGCGGGAGAGGGGGCTCCTACGAGCAGTACTTC
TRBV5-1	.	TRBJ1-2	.	CASSLDYIYGYTF	TGCGCCAGCAGCCTGGACTATATCTATGGCTACACCTTC
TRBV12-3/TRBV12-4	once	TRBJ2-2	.	CASGVGGELFF	TGTGCCAGTGGGGTTGGCGGGGAGCTGTTTTTT
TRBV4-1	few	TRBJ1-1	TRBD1	CASSQYGDRRNTEAFF	TGCGCCAGCAGCCAATATGGGGACAGGAGGAACACTGAAGCTTTCTTT
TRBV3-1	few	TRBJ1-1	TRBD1	CASSQGGGGFGAFF	TGTGCCAGCAGCCAAGGAGGGGGCGGTTTCGGAGCTTTCTTT
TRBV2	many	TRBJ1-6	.	CASSDRTSPLHF	TGTGCCAGCAGTGACAGAACCTCACCCCTCCACTTT
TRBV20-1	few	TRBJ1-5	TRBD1	CSATGQTYQPQHF	TGCAGTGCTACGGGACAGACGTATCAGCCCCAGCATTTT